This T cell receptor (beta chain) was profiled in a study of T cell repertoires in cytomegalovirus infection. Study-level information: Public TCR beta signatures marked donors with CMV infection and the matching HLA. Study results and limitations: The response measured ex vivo was dominated by TCR beta clonotypes (HLA-C-restricted and CMV-specific). Adding up the frequency of public TCR beta families identified people who carried CMV plus the relevant HLA.

Details on this clonotype: Its antigen remains unknown.

TCRdb redid the calling of the reads with MiXCR, one entry per CDR3 protein. The sample yields around 170,000 distinct CDR3 sequences, 17% seen once. There are 12 residues in the CDR3. Germline V CDR1 and CDR2: LNHNV, YYDKDF (reference sequence). V was trimmed by 1 base and J by 7 bases, leaving 4 bases between them. The V gene is TRBV15, the J gene TRBJ1-4; D gene uncertain. This receptor was identified in a human donor in good health (CMV status not recorded). Some clones in this sample may be carry-over from other donors' samples. The sample taken for sequencing was CD8+ T cells from PBMCs. As DNA, the CDR3 is TGTGCCACCAGCAGAGGTGGTGAAAAACTGTTTTTT. Its protein is CATSRGGEKLFF. Supplemented by reference TRBV15 and TRBJ1-4, the full variable domain reads DAMVIQNPRYQVTQFGKPVTLSCSQTLNHNVMYWYQQKSSQAPKLLFHYYDKDFNNEADTPDNFQSRRPNTSFCFLDIRSPGLGDTAMYLCATSRGGEKLFFGSGTQLSVL.